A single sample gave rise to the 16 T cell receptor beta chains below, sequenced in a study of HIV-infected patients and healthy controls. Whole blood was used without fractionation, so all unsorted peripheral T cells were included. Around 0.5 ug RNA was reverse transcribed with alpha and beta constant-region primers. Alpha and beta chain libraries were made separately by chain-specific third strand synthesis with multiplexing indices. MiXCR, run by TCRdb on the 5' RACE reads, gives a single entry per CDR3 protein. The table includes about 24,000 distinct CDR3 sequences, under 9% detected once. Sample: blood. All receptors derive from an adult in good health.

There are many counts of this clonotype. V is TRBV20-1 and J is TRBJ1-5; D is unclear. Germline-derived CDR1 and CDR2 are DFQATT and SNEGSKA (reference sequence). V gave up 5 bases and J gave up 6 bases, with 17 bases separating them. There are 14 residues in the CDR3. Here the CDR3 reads CSASLTPPAQPQHF. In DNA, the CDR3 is TGCAGTGCTTCCTTGACACCCCCGGCTCAGCCCCAGCATTTT.

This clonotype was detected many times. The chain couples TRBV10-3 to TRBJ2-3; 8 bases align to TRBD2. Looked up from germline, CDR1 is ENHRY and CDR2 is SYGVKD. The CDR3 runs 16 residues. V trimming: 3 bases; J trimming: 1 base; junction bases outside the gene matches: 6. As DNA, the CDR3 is TGTGCCATCAGTGATTATGGGCGGGGGGGCACAGATACGCAGTATTTT. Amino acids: CAISDYGRGGTDTQYF.

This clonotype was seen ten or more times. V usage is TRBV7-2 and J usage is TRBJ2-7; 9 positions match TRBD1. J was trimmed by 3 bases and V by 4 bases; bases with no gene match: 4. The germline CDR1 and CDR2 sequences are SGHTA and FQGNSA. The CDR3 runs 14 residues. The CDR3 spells CASSWDRDYYEQYF. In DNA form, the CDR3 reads TGTGCCAGCAGCTGGGACAGGGACTACTACGAGCAGTACTTC. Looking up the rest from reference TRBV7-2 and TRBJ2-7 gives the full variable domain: GAGVSQSPSNKVTEKGKDVELRCDPISGHTALYWYRQSLGQGLEFLIYFQGNSAPDKSGLPSDRFSAERTGGSVSTLTIQRTQQEDSAVYLCASSWDRDYYEQYFGPGTRLTVT.

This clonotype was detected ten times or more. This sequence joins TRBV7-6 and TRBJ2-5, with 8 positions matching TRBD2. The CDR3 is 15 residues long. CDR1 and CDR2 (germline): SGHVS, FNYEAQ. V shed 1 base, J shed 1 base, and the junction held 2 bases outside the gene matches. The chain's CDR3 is CASSLVRGGQETQYF. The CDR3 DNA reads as TGTGCCAGCAGCTTAGTACGGGGGGGCCAAGAGACCCAGTACTTC.

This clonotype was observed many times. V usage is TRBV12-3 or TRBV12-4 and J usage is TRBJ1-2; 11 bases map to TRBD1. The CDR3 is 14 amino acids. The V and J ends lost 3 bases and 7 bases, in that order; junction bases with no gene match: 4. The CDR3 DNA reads TGTGCCAGCAGTTTCGGGACAGGGGGATTTGGCTACACCTTC. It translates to CASSFGTGGFGYTF.

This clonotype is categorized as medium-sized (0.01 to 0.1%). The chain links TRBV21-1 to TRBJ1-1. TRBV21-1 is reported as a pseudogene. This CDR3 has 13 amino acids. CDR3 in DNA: TGTGCCAGCAGTGCGGACGGTGGCACTGAAGCTTTCTTT. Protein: CASSADGGTEAFF.

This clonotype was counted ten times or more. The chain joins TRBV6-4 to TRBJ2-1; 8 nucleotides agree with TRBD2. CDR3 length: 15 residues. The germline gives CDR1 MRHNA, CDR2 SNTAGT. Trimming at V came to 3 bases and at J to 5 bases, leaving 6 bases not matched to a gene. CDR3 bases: TGTGCCAGCAGTGATGGCGGGGGGAAAGACAATGAGCAGTTCTTC. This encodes CASSDGGGKDNEQFF.

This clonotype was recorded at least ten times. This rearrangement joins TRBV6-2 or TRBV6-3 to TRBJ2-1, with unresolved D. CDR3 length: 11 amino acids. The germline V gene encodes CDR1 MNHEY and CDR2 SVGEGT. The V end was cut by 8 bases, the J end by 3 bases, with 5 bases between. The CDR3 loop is CASGVYNEQFF. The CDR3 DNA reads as TGTGCCAGCGGTGTCTACAATGAGCAGTTCTTC.

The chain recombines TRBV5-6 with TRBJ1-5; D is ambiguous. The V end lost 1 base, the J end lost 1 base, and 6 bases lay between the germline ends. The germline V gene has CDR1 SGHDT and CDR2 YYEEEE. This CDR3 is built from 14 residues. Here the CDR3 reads CASSLIGSNQPQHF. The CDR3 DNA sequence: TGTGCCAGCAGCTTGATCGGCAGCAATCAGCCCCAGCATTTT.

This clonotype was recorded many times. CDR3: CSVSLGTGATEAFF. CDR3 DNA sequence: TGCAGCGTGTCATTGGGGACAGGGGCCACTGAAGCTTTCTTT. V is TRBV29-1 and J is TRBJ1-1, with 10 bases that match TRBD1. Germline V gives CDR1 SQVTM, CDR2 ANQGSEA. There are 14 residues in the CDR3. Trimming took 6 bases from V and 4 from J; bases not matched to a gene: 8.

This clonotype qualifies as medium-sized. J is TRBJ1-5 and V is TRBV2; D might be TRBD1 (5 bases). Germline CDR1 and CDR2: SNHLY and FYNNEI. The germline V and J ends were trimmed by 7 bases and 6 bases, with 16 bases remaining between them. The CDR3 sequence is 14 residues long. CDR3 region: CASNTGLGSQPQHF. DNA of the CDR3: TGTGCCAGCAACACGGGGCTCGGGAGTCAGCCCCAGCATTTT.

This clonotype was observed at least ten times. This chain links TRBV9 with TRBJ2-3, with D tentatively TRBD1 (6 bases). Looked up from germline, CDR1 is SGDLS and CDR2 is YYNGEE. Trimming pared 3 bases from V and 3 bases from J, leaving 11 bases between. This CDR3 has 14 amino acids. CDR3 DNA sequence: TGTGCCAGCAGCGCTCAACAGGGAACAGATACGCAGTATTTT. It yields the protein CASSAQQGTDTQYF.

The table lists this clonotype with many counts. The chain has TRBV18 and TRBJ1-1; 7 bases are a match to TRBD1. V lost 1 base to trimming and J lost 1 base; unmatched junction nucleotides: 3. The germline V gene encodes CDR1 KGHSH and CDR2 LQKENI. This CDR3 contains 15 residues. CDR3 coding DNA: TGTGCCAGCTCACCACGAGGGGGCTGGAACACTGAAGCTTTCTTT. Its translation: CASSPRGGWNTEAFF.

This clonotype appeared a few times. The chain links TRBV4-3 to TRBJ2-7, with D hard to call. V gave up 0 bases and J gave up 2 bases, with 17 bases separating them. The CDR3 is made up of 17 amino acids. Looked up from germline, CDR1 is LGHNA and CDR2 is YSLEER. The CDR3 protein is CASSQEGMGTLTYEQYF. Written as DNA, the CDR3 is TGCGCCAGCAGCCAAGAAGGAATGGGAACCCTTACCTACGAGCAGTACTTC.

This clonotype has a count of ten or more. CDR3 amino acids: CASTEYTEAFF. As DNA, the CDR3 is TGTGCCAGCACAGAGTACACTGAAGCTTTCTTT. The chain recombines TRBV2 with TRBJ1-1; D remains ambiguous. Germline V CDR1 and CDR2: SNHLY, FYNNEI. Trimming cost V 7 bases and J 3 bases, with 6 bases left between them. This CDR3 contains 11 residues. Together with reference TRBV2 and TRBJ1-1, the CDR3 gives the full variable domain: EPEVTQTPSHQVTQMGQEVILRCVPISNHLYFYWYRQILGQKVEFLVSFYNNEISEKSEIFDDQFSVERPDGSNFTLKIRSTKLEDSAMYFCASTEYTEAFFGQGTRLTVV.

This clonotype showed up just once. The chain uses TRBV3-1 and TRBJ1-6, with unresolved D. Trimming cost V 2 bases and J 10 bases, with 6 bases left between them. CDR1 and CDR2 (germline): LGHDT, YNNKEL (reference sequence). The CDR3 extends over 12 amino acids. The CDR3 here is CASSQLESPLHF. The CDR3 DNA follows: TGTGCCAGCAGCCAATTAGAATCACCCCTCCACTTT. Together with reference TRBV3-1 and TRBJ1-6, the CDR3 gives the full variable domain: DTAVSQTPKYLVTQMGNDKSIKCEQNLGHDTMYWYKQDSKKFLKIMFSYNNKELIINETVPNRFSPKSPDKAHLNLHINSLELGDSAVYFCASSQLESPLHFGNGTRLTVT.